What follows is one T cell receptor beta chain and its context. Its antigen remains unknown. The junction departs from the called germline gene at one end, perhaps through a read error. This specimen belongs to a study of cytomegalovirus exposure and HLA in healthy donors. Whole-study results and caveats: Later on, analysis showed that most CMV-associated TCR beta chains appeared to be HLA-restricted.

The V gene's germline CDR1 is MDHEN and CDR2 SYDVKM. The CDR3 runs 16 residues. It was with 60 Vbeta and 13 Jbeta primers that the PCR ran. The assay was immunoSEQ multiplex PCR, and TCRdb's table has in-frame clones only and misses some. In the table there are more than 110,000 clones, more than 70% of which are singletons. The receptor's source is a male donor in good health and CMV-seropositive. The rearrangement joins TRBV28 to TRBJ2-1; possibly TRBD2 for D (5 bases). The sample consisted of PBMCs. The CDR3 DNA reads as TGTGCCAGCAGTCTATGGAGCGGAAGCTCCTACAATGAGCAGTTCTTC. This sequence encodes CASSLWSGSSYNEQFF.